These T cell receptor delta chains were read from a single sample in a study of gamma-delta chains in newborns, infants, children. TCRdb made new clone calls on the reads using CATT. Of roughly 5,000 delta-chain clones listed, more than 2.5% are singletons. Sequencing was performed on blood. These receptors originate from a child who was a newborn, infant or young child, either healthy, febrile or measles-vaccinated (not recorded which). Both conserved end residues are part of each CDR3. Fields, in order: CDR3 length, J gene, D gene, clone size, V gene, CDR3 protein, CDR3 DNA. D genes are given only for firm matches. The size entry is marked missing in some rows and otherwise reads once, few, many or a size class.

CDR3 length: 19
J gene: TRDJ3
D gene: TRDD3
clone size: medium-sized
V gene: TRDV2
CDR3 protein: CACDDLGGSSSWDTRQMFF
CDR3 DNA: TGTGCCTGTGACGATCTTGGGGGATCAAGCTCCTGGGACACCCGACAGATGTTTTTC

CDR3 length: 24
J gene: TRDJ2
D gene: TRDD3
clone size: -
V gene: TRDV1
CDR3 protein: CALGERSGPTYTGGYPRMTAQLFF
CDR3 DNA: TGTGCTCTTGGGGAACGATCTGGTCCTACCTACACTGGGGGATACCCCAGGATGACAGCACAACTCTTCTTT

CDR3 length: 17
J gene: TRDJ3
D gene: TRDD3
clone size: -
V gene: TRDV2
CDR3 protein: CACDSPGDLWDTRQMFF
CDR3 DNA: TGTGCCTGTGACAGTCCGGGGGATCTTTGGGACACCCGACAGATGTTTTTC

CDR3 length: 18
J gene: TRDJ3
D gene: TRDD3
clone size: few
V gene: TRDV2
CDR3 protein: CACDPLGDASWDTRQMFF
CDR3 DNA: TGTGCCTGTGATCCTCTGGGGGACGCCTCCTGGGACACCCGACAGATGTTTTTC

CDR3 length: 18
J gene: TRDJ3
D gene: TRDD3
clone size: medium-sized
V gene: TRDV2
CDR3 protein: CACDYWGGSSWDTRQMFF
CDR3 DNA: TGTGCCTGTGACTACTGGGGGGGCAGCTCCTGGGACACCCGACAGATGTTTTTC

CDR3 length: 21
J gene: TRDJ3
D gene: TRDD3
clone size: few
V gene: TRDV2
CDR3 protein: CACDTSTGGYWSSWDTRQMFF
CDR3 DNA: TGTGCCTGTGACACCAGTACTGGGGGATACTGGAGCTCCTGGGACACCCGACAGATGTTTTTC

CDR3 length: 15
J gene: TRDJ1
D gene: -
clone size: -
V gene: TRDV3
CDR3 protein: CARQGAGESTDKLIF
CDR3 DNA: TGTGCCCGGCAGGGGGCTGGGGAGTCCACCGATAAACTCATCTTT

CDR3 length: 20
J gene: TRDJ3
D gene: TRDD3
clone size: few
V gene: TRDV2
CDR3 protein: CACDTLLGDGSSWDTRQMFF
CDR3 DNA: TGTGCCTGTGACACATTACTGGGGGACGGTAGCTCCTGGGACACCCGACAGATGTTTTTC

CDR3 length: 15
J gene: TRDJ1
D gene: TRDD3
clone size: few
V gene: TRDV2
CDR3 protein: CACDTVLGDTDKLIF
CDR3 DNA: TGTGCCTGTGACACCGTACTGGGGGATACCGATAAACTCATCTTT

CDR3 length: 19
J gene: TRDJ3
D gene: TRDD3
clone size: few
V gene: TRDV2
CDR3 protein: CACDTAGGYASWDTRQMFF
CDR3 DNA: TGTGCCTGTGACACCGCCGGGGGATACGCGTCCTGGGACACCCGACAGATGTTTTTC

CDR3 length: 18
J gene: TRDJ3
D gene: TRDD3
clone size: -
V gene: TRDV2
CDR3 protein: CACDKLGDASWDTRQMFF
CDR3 DNA: TGTGCCTGTGACAAACTGGGGGATGCCTCCTGGGACACCCGACAGATGTTTTTC

CDR3 length: 18
J gene: TRDJ3
D gene: TRDD3
clone size: -
V gene: TRDV2
CDR3 protein: CACDYWGMSSWDTRQMFF
CDR3 DNA: TGTGCCTGTGACTACTGGGGGATGAGCTCCTGGGACACCCGACAGATGTTTTTC

CDR3 length: 17
J gene: TRDJ1
D gene: TRDD3
clone size: few
V gene: TRDV2
CDR3 protein: CACDTGGLPPFTDKLIF
CDR3 DNA: TGTGCCTGTGACACTGGGGGATTACCTCCGTTCACCGATAAACTCATCTTT

CDR3 length: 17
J gene: TRDJ3
D gene: TRDD3
clone size: few
V gene: TRDV2
CDR3 protein: CACHRLGVSWDTRQMFF
CDR3 DNA: TGTGCCTGTCACCGACTGGGGGTCTCCTGGGACACCCGACAGATGTTTTTC

CDR3 length: 18
J gene: TRDJ3
D gene: TRDD3
clone size: few
V gene: TRDV2
CDR3 protein: CACDTLGGAYWDTRQMFF
CDR3 DNA: TGTGCCTGTGACACCCTGGGGGGTGCCTACTGGGACACCCGACAGATGTTTTTC

CDR3 length: 18
J gene: TRDJ2
D gene: TRDD3
clone size: -
V gene: TRDV2
CDR3 protein: CACDTLLGDTTLTAQLFF
CDR3 DNA: TGTGCCTGTGACACCTTACTGGGGGATACGACTTTGACAGCACAACTCTTCTTT

CDR3 length: 17
J gene: TRDJ2
D gene: TRDD3
clone size: few
V gene: TRAV38-2/DV8
CDR3 protein: CAYRSAVIGGWKAQLFF
CDR3 DNA: TGTGCTTATAGGAGCGCGGTTATCGGGGGATGGAAAGCACAACTCTTCTTT